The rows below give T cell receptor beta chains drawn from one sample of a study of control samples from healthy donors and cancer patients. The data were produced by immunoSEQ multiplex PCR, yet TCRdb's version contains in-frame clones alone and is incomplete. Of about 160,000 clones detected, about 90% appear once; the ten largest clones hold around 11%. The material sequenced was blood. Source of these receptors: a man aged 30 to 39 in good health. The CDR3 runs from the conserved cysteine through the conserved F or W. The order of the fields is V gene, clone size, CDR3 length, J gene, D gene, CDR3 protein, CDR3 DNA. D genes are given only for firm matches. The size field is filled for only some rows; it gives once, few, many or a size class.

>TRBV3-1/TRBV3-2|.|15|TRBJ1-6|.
CASSQGGADGSPLHF
TGTGCCAGCAGCCAAGGCGGGGCGGATGGTTCACCCCTCCACTTT
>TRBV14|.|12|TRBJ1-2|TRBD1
CASSNPGTVPVF
TGTGCCAGCAGCAACCCGGGGACAGTCCCCGTCTTC
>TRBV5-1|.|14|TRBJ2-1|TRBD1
CASSSGQNNNEQFF
TGCGCCAGCAGCTCGGGACAGAATAACAATGAGCAGTTCTTC
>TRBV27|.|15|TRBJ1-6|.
CASSLSGQGNSPLHF
TGTGCCAGCAGTTTATCGGGGCAGGGGAATTCACCCCTCCACTTT
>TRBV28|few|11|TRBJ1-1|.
CASNSGGEAFF
TGTGCCAGCAACTCAGGCGGCGAAGCTTTCTTT
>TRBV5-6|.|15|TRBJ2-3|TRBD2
CASSLVSGRFDTQYF
TGTGCCAGCAGCTTGGTAAGCGGGAGGTTTGATACGCAGTATTTT
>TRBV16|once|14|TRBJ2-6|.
CASQPQTGANVLTF
TGTGCCAGCCAACCCCAAACTGGGGCCAACGTCCTGACTTTC
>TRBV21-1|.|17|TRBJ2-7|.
CASSKVRGPHAPHEQYF
TGTGCCAGCAGCAAAGTGAGGGGACCACACGCGCCCCACGAGCAGTACTTC
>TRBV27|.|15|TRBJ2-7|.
CASRSTGQSSYEQYF
TGTGCCAGCAGATCTACAGGGCAGAGCTCCTACGAGCAGTACTTC
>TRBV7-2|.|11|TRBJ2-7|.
CASSPKDEQYF
TGTGCCAGCAGCCCCAAAGACGAGCAGTACTTC
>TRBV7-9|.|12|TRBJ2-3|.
CASSSTGDTQYF
TGTGCCAGCAGCTCAACTGGAGATACGCAGTATTTT
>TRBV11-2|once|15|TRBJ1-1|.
CASSLGGRMNTEAFF
TGTGCCAGCAGCTTAGGCGGCAGGATGAACACTGAAGCTTTCTTT
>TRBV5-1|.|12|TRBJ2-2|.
CASSSGRGELFF
TGCGCCAGCAGCTCCGGGCGGGGGGAGCTGTTTTTT
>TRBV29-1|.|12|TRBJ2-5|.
CSVERGSETQYF
TGCAGCGTTGAGAGAGGGAGCGAGACCCAGTACTTC
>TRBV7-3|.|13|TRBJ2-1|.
CASSSYIHNEQFF
TGTGCCAGCAGCTCCTACATACACAATGAGCAGTTCTTC
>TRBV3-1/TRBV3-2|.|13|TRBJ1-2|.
CASSLGGYYGYTF
TGTGCCAGCAGCCTCGGGGGGTACTATGGCTACACCTTC
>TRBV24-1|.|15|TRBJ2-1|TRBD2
CATGGGQGTSHEQFF
TGTGCCACCGGGGGGGGACAAGGGACTAGCCATGAGCAGTTCTTC
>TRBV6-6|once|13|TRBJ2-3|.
CASMDSATDTQYF
TGTGCCAGCATGGACTCTGCCACAGATACGCAGTATTTT
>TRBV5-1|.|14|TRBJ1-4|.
CASSSGLTNEKLFF
TGCGCCAGCAGTTCAGGGCTTACTAATGAAAAACTGTTTTTT
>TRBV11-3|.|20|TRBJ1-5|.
CASSRPTPGRTVKSNQPQHF
TGTGCCAGCAGCCGTCCTACCCCGGGACGGACGGTAAAAAGCAATCAGCCCCAGCATTTT
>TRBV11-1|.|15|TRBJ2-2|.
CASSSTGHTTGELFF
TGTGCCAGCAGCTCGACGGGGCATACCACCGGGGAGCTGTTTTTT
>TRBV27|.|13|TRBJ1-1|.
CASSGSGQLEAFF
TGTGCCAGCAGCGGCTCAGGACAGCTTGAAGCTTTCTTT
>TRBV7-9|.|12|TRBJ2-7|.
CASSLKGSEQYF
TGTGCCAGCAGCTTAAAAGGGAGCGAGCAGTACTTC
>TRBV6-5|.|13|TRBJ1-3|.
CATKGSEGNTIYF
TGTGCCACCAAGGGGTCAGAAGGTAACACCATATATTTT
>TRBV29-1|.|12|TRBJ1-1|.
CSVFSHGTEAFF
TGCAGCGTTTTTAGCCACGGCACTGAAGCTTTCTTT
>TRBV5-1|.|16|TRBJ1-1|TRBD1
CASRASTGTGRTEAFF
TGCGCCAGCCGCGCCTCGACCGGGACAGGGAGAACTGAAGCTTTCTTT
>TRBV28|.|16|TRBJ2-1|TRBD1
CASSFMDRALYNEQFF
TGTGCCAGCAGTTTCATGGACAGGGCCCTTTACAATGAGCAGTTCTTC
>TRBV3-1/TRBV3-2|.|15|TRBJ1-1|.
CASSQDSGTGRVAFF
TGTGCCAGCAGCCAAGATTCAGGAACAGGGAGAGTTGCTTTCTTT
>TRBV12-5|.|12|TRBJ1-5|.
CASARDNQPQHF
TGTGCTAGTGCGCGGGACAATCAGCCCCAGCATTTT
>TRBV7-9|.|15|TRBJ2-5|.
CASSLVSGQRETQYF
TGTGCCAGCAGCTTAGTTAGTGGCCAACGGGAGACCCAGTACTTC
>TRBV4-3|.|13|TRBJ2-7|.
CASSQDLTYEQYF
TGCGCCAGCAGCCAAGACCTTACCTACGAGCAGTACTTC
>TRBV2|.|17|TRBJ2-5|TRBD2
CASSTRTSGGRGETQYF
TGTGCCAGCAGTACTCGGACTAGCGGGGGGCGGGGAGAGACCCAGTACTTC
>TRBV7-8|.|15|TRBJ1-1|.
CASSPRGRLDTEAFF
TGTGCCAGCAGCCCGAGAGGGCGCTTGGACACTGAAGCTTTCTTT
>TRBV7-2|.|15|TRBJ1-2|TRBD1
CASSLDRGRNYGYTF
TGTGCCAGCAGCTTAGACAGGGGTAGAAACTATGGCTACACCTTC
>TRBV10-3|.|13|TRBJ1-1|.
CAITKGGNTEAFF
TGTGCCATCACCAAGGGGGGGAACACTGAAGCTTTCTTT
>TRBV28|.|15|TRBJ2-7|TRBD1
CASSPGTGGSYEQYF
TGTGCCAGCAGTCCCGGGACAGGGGGGTCCTACGAGCAGTACTTC
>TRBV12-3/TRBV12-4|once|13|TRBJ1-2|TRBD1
CASTTRDRHGYTF
TGTGCCAGCACCACCCGGGACAGGCATGGCTACACCTTC
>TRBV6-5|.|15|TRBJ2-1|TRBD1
CASSLTGDSYNEQFF
TGTGCCAGCAGTCTCACAGGGGATTCCTACAATGAGCAGTTCTTC
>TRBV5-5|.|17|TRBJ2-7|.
CASRSATVQNLAYEQYF
TGTGCCAGCAGGTCTGCGACGGTCCAAAACCTGGCCTACGAGCAGTACTTC
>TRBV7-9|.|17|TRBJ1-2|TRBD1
CASSIQGGTGRDYGYTF
TGTGCCAGCAGCATCCAGGGGGGGACAGGGAGAGACTATGGCTACACCTTC
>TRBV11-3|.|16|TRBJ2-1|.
CASSLDASTRGDEQFF
TGTGCCAGCAGCTTAGATGCCTCGACTAGGGGCGATGAGCAGTTCTTC
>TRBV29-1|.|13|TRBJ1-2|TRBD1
CSVDPDRVRGYTF
TGCAGCGTTGACCCGGACAGGGTACGGGGCTACACCTTC